The clone carrying this T cell receptor (beta chain) was seen more than once but under ten times. Its antigen is unknown. One entry per CDR3 protein, called by TCRdb with MiXCR from the 5' RACE reads. This table has 600,000 to 750,000 distinct CDR3 sequences, approximately 13% appearing once. CDR1 is MNHEY and CDR2 is SMNVEV in the germline V gene (reference sequence). V lost 5 bases, J lost 3 bases, and 5 bases stayed unmatched. The CDR3 is 14 residues long. The entry originates in a study of T cells after yellow fever vaccination. Study-level findings and limits: Overlap between CD4 and CD8 compartments was detected for a small share of clonotypes.

This receptor was obtained from a man younger than 45 who received the YFV17D yellow fever vaccine. Sequenced here: PBMCs, sampled on the day of the yellow fever booster vaccination. The chain joins TRBV27 to TRBJ1-1, with 8 bases fitting TRBD1. CDR3 coding DNA: TGTGCCAGCAGTGAAGGACAGGGCGACACTGAAGCTTTCTTT. Amino acids: CASSEGQGDTEAFF.